The 3 T cell receptor beta chains below all came from one sample that was sequenced in a study of CD8 T cells in Susac syndrome. Reverse transcription of about 0.5 to 1 ug RNA used random hexamers. Using its own MiXCR run on the immunoSEQ multiplex PCR reads, TCRdb lists one record per CDR3 protein. This sample has fewer than 350,000 distinct CDR3 sequences; around 91% occur once, and the top ten carry roughly 0.2%. Material for sequencing was CD8+ T cells from PBMCs. The receptor source for this set is a human donor with multiple sclerosis.

The V gene is TRBV28, the J gene TRBJ2-5, with TRBD1 identical over 8 bases. The CDR3 runs 11 residues. Germline V gene lookup returns CDR1 MDHEN and CDR2 SYDVKM. The V and J ends lost 8 bases and 5 bases, in that order; junction bases with no gene match: 1. CDR3 DNA sequence: TGTGCCAGCCACAGGGGGGAGACCCAGTACTTC. The encoded protein is CASHRGETQYF. The entire variable domain, with the rest obtained from reference TRBV28 and TRBJ2-5, is as follows: DVKVTQSSRYLVKRTGEKVFLECVQDMDHENMFWYRQDPGLGLRLIYFSYDVKMKEKGDIPEGYSVSREKKERFSLILESASTNQTSMYLCASHRGETQYFGPGTRLLVL.

This chain joins TRBV6-1 and TRBJ2-1; the match to TRBD2 covers 11 bases. This CDR3 has 19 residues. Germline loops: CDR1 MNHNS, CDR2 SASEGT. J lost 2 bases, V lost 3 bases, and 12 bases had no gene match. The CDR3 nucleotides read TGTGCCAGCAGTGAGTTGCCCCAACTAGCGGGAGTACCCTACAATGAGCAGTTCTTC. Amino acid sequence: CASSELPQLAGVPYNEQFF.

Turning to this clonotype: One end of the junction does not line up with germline, which may come from a read error. The chain uses TRBV7-7 and TRBJ2-1; D is perhaps TRBD1 (5 bases). Germline loops: CDR1 SSHAT, CDR2 FNYEAQ (reference sequence). The CDR3 consists of 13 residues. CDR3 coding DNA: TGTGCTAGCAGCCTGGGGCCTAACAATGAGCAGTTCTTC. Translation gives CASSLGPNNEQFF.